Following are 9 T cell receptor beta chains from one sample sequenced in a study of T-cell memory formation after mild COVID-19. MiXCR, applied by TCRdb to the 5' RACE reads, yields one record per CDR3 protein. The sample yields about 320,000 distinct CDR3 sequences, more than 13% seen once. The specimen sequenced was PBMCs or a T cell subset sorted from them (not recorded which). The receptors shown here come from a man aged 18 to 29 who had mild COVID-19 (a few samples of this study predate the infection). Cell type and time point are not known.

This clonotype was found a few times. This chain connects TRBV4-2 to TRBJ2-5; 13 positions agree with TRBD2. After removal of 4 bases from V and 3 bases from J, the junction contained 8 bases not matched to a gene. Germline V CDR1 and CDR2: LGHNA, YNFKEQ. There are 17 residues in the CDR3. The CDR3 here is CASSPSTSGGAEETQYF. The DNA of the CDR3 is TGTGCCAGCAGCCCCTCCACTAGCGGGGGGGCCGAAGAGACCCAGTACTTC.

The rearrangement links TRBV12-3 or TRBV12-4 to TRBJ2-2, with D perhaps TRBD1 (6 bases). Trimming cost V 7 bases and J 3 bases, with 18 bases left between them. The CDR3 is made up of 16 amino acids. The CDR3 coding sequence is TGTGCCAGCACCCTTGGGTACCAGGGGTACACCGGGGAGCTGTTTTTT. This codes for CASTLGYQGYTGELFF.

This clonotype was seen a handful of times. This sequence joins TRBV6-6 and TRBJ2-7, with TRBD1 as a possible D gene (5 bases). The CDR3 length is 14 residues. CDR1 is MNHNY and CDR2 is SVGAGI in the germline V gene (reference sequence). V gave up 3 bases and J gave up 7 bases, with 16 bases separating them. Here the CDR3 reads CASSYTQGLREQYF. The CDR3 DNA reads TGTGCCAGCAGTTATACTCAGGGATTGAGGGAGCAGTACTTC.

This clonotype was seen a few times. The CDR3 spells CASSLGWGNSGNTIYF. In nucleotides, the CDR3 is TGTGCCAGCAGCTTAGGATGGGGAAACTCTGGAAACACCATATATTTT. The chain has TRBV7-9 and TRBJ1-3; no reliable D call. V lost 1 base to trimming and J lost 0 bases, with 10 bases between them. CDR3 size: 16 residues. Germline CDR1 and CDR2: SEHNR and FQNEAQ (reference sequence).

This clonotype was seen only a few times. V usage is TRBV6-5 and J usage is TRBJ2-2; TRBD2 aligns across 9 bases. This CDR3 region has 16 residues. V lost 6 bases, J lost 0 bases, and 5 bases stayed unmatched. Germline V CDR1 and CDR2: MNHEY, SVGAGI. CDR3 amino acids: CASSRLAGANTGELFF. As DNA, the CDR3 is TGTGCCAGCAGCCGATTAGCGGGAGCGAACACCGGGGAGCTGTTTTTT.

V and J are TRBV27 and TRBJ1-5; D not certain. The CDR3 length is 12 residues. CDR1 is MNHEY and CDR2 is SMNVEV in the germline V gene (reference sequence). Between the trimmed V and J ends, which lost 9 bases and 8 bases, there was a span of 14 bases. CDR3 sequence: CASGRNNKPQHF. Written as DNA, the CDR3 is TGTGCCAGTGGACGGAATAATAAGCCCCAGCATTTT.

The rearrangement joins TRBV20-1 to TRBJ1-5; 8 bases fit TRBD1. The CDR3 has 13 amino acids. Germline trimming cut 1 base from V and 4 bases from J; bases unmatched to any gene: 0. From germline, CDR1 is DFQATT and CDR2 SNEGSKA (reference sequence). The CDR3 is CSARGTGNQPQHF. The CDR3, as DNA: TGCAGTGCTAGAGGGACAGGGAATCAGCCCCAGCATTTT.

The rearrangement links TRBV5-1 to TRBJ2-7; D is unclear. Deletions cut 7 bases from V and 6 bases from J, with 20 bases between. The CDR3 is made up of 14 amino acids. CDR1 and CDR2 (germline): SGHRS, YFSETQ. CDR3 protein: CASCTGGSVGEQYF. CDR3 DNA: TGCGCCAGCTGTACGGGCGGAAGTGTTGGCGAGCAGTACTTC.

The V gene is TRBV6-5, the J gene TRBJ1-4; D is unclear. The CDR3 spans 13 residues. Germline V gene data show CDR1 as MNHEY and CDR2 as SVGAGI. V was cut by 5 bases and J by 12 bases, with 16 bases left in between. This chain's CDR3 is CASSNALNGELFF. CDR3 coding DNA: TGTGCCAGCAGTAATGCACTTAACGGGGAACTGTTTTTT.